This is a list of T cell receptor beta chains from one sample in a study of CD8 T cells in ankylosing spondylitis. MiXCR, applied by TCRdb to the 5' RACE reads, yields one record per CDR3 protein. The table shows more than 150,000 distinct CDR3 sequences, with roughly 18% occurring only once. Material for sequencing was blood, either unsorted or a sorted T cell fraction (not recorded which). The source is a male donor aged 5-29 years with ankylosing spondylitis or in good health (not recorded which). The CDR3 runs from the conserved cysteine through the conserved F or W.

V	length	J	CDR3
TRBV20-1	16	TRBJ2-5	CSARGTIAGARETQYF
TRBV30	15	TRBJ1-5	CAWSVRGMGNQPQHF
TRBV12-3/TRBV12-4	13	TRBJ1-1	CASSHGWDTEAFF
TRBV30	15	TRBJ2-2	CAWKGQGANTGELFF
TRBV6-2/TRBV6-3	13	TRBJ2-3	CASSPQGGPVEYF
TRBV7-9	14	TRBJ2-7	CASSPGQPSYEQYF
TRBV4-1	16	TRBJ1-4	CASSQGPPGANEKLFF
TRBV5-1	16	TRBJ1-1	CASSLARGGPNTEAFF
TRBV29-1	15	TRBJ2-1	CSVATGLAGHNEQFF
TRBV27	15	TRBJ1-5	CASSLWGAGNQPQHF
TRBV25-1	15	TRBJ2-3	CASSPPSGRRGVRYF
TRBV29-1	11	TRBJ2-1	CSVERGAEQFF
TRBV12-3/TRBV12-4	14	TRBJ2-2	CASSLEGFTGELFF
TRBV20-1	14	TRBJ2-1	CSASRDGSYNEQFF
TRBV7-6	16	TRBJ2-1	CASSLAVWTDNNEQFF